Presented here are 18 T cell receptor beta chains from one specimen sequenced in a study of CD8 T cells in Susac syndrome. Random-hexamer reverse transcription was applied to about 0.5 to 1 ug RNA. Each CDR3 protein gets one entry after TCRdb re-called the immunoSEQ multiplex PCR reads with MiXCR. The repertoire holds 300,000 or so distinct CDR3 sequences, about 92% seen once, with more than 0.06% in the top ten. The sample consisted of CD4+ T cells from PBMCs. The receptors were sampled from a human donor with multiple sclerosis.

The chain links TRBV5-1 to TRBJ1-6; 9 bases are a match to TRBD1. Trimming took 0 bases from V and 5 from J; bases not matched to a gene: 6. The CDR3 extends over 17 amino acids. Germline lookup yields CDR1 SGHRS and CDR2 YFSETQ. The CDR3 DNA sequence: TGCGCCAGCAGCTTGGCCTGGGACAGGGCGGATAATTCACCCCTCCACTTT. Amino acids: CASSLAWDRADNSPLHF. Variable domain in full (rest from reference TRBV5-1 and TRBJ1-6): KAGVTQTPRYLIKTRGQQVTLSCSPISGHRSVSWYQQTPGQGLQFLFEYFSETQRNKGNFPGRFSGRQFSNSRSEMNVSTLELGDSALYLCASSLAWDRADNSPLHFGNGTRLTVT.

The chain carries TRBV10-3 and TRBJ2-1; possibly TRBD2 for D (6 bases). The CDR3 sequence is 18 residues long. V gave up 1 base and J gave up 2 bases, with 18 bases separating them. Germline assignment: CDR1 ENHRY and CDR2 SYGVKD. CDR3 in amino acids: CAISELPGGFFAYNEQFF. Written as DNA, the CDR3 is TGTGCCATCAGTGAGTTGCCCGGGGGTTTCTTCGCCTACAATGAGCAGTTCTTC.

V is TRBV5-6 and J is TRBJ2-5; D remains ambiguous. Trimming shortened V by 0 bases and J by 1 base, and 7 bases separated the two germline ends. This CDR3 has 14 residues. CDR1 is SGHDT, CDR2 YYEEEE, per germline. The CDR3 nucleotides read TGTGCCAGCAGCTTGGGGCCAGCCCAAGAGACCCAGTACTTC. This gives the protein CASSLGPAQETQYF. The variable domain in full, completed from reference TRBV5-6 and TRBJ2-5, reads DAGVTQSPTHLIKTRGQQVTLRCSPKSGHDTVSWYQQALGQGPQFIFQYYEEEERQRGNFPDRFSGHQFPNYSSELNVNALLLGDSALYLCASSLGPAQETQYFGPGTRLLVL.

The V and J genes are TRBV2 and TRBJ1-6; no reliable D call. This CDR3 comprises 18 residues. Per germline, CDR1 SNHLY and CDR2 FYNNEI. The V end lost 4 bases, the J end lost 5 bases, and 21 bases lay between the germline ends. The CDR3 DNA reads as TGTGCCAGCAGTGCAACTTCTATCCGGGCGAGAGATAATTCACCCCTCCACTTT. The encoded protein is CASSATSIRARDNSPLHF. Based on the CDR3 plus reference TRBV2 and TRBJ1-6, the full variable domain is EPEVTQTPSHQVTQMGQEVILRCVPISNHLYFYWYRQILGQKVEFLVSFYNNEISEKSEIFDDQFSVERPDGSNFTLKIRSTKLEDSAMYFCASSATSIRARDNSPLHFGNGTRLTVT.

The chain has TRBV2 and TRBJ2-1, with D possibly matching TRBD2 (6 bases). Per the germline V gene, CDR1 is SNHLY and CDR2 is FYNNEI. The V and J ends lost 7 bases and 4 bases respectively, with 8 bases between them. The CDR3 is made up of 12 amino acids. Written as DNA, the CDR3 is TGTGCCAGCAAGACTAGTTACAATGAGCAGTTCTTC. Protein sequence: CASKTSYNEQFF.

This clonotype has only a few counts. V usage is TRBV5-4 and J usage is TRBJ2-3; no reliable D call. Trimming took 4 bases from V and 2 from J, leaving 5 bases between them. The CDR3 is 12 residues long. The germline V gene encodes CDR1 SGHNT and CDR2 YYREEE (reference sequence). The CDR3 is CASSLYTDTQYF. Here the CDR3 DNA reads TGTGCCAGCAGCCTTTACACAGATACGCAGTATTTT.

This CDR3 is CATSRDPAGAGNEQFF. DNA for the CDR3: TGTGCCACCAGCAGAGACCCAGCGGGAGCGGGGAACGAGCAGTTCTTC. The rearrangement links TRBV15 to TRBJ2-1, with TRBD2 matching over 8 bases. The CDR3 has 16 residues. From germline, CDR1 is LNHNV and CDR2 YYDKDF (reference sequence). V lost 0 bases to trimming and J lost 10 bases; unmatched junction nucleotides: 11.

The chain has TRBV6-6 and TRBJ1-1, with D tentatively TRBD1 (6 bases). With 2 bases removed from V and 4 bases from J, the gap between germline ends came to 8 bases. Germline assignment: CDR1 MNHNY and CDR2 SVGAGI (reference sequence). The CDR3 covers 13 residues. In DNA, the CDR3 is TGTGCCAGCAGTTACCCACAGGGCACTGAAGCTTTCTTT. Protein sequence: CASSYPQGTEAFF.

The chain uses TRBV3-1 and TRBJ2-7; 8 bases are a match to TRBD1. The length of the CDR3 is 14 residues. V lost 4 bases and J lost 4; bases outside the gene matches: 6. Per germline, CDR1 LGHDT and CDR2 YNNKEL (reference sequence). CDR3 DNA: TGTGCCAGCAGCCTGGACAGGGTTGGATACGAGCAGTACGTC. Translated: CASSLDRVGYEQYV.

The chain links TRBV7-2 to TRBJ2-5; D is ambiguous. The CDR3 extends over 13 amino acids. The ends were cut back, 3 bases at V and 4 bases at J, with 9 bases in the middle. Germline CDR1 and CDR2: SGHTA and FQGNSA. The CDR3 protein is CASSFTRIETQYF. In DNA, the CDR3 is TGTGCCAGCAGCTTTACACGGATAGAGACCCAGTACTTC.

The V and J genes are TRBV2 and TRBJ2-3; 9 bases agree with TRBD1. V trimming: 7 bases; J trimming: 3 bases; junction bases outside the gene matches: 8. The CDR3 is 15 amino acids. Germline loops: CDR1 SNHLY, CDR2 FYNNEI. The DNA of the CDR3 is TGTGCCAGCAACAAACAGGGGGCCGCGACAGATACGCAGTATTTT. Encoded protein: CASNKQGAATDTQYF.

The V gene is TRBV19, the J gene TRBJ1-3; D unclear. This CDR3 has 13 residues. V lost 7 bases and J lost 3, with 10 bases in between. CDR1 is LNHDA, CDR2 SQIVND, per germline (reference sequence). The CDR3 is CASNRSFGNTIYF. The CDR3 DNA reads TGTGCCAGTAATCGGTCCTTTGGAAACACCATATATTTT.

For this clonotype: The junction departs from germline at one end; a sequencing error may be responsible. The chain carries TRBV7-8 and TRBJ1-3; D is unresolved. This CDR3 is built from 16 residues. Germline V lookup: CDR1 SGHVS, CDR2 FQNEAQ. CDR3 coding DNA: TGTGCCAGCAGCCTAGCGGTCCCGGTTTTCGGAAACACCATATATTTT. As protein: CASSLAVPVFGNTIYF.

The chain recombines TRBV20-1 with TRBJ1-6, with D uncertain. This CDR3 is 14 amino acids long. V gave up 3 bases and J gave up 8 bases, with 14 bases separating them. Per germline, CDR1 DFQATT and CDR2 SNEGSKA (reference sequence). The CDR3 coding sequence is TGCAGTGCTAGTGACGCCCGGCGGGATTCACCCCTCCACTTT. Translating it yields CSASDARRDSPLHF.

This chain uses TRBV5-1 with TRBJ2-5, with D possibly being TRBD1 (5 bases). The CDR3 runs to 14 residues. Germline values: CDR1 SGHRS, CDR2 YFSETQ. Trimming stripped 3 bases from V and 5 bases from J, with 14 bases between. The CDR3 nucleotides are TGCGCCAGCAGCTGGGTAGGGGCGGAGGAGACCCAGTACTTC. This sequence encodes CASSWVGAEETQYF. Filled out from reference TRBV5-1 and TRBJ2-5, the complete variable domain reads KAGVTQTPRYLIKTRGQQVTLSCSPISGHRSVSWYQQTPGQGLQFLFEYFSETQRNKGNFPGRFSGRQFSNSRSEMNVSTLELGDSALYLCASSWVGAEETQYFGPGTRLLVL.

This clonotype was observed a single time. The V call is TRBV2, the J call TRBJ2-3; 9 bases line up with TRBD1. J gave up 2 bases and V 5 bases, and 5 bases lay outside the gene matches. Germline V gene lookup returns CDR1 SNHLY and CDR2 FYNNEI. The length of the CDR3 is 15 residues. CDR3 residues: CASSSQGAHTDTQYF. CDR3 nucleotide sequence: TGTGCCAGCAGTTCACAGGGGGCTCACACAGATACGCAGTATTTT.

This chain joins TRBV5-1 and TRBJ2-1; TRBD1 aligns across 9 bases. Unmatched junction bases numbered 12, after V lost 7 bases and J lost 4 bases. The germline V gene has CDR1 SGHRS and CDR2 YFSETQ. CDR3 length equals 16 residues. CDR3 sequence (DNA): TGCGCCAGCCAGCGCAATACAGGGGGCAAGTACAATGAGCAGTTCTTC. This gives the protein CASQRNTGGKYNEQFF.

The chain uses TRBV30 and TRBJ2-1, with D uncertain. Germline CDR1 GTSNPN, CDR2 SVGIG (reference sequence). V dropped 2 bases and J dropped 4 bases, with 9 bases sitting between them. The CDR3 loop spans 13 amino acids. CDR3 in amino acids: CAWSISLYNEQFF. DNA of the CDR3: TGTGCCTGGAGTATATCCCTTTACAATGAGCAGTTCTTC.